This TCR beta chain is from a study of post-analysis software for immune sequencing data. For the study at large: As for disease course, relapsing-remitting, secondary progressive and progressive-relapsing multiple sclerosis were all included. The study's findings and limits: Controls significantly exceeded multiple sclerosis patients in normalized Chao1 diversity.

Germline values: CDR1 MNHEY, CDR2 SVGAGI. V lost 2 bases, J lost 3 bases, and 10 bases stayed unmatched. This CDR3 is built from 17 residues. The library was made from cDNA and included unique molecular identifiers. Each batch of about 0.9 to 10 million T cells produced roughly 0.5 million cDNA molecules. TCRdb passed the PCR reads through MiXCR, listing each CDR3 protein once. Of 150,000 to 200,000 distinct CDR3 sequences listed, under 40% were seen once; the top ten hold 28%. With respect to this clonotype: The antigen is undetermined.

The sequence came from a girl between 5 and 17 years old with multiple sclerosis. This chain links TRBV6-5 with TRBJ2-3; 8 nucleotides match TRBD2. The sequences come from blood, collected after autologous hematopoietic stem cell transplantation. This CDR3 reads CASSYQWVAGFTDTQYF. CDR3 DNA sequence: TGTGCCAGCAGTTACCAGTGGGTAGCGGGATTTACAGATACGCAGTATTTT.